What follows is one T cell receptor (beta chain) and its context. Its matching antigen is unknown. Researchers ran the PCR with 60 Vbeta and 13 Jbeta primers. The assay was immunoSEQ multiplex PCR, and TCRdb's table has in-frame clones only and misses some. The sample records 110,000 or so clones, about 9.4% being singletons. This sample is part of a study of cytomegalovirus exposure and HLA in healthy donors. For the study at large: There were about 85 million unique TCRs (from HLA-typed donors) in an early data release.

Broader study findings: There were some public TCRs occurring in many donors, but most TCR sequences were rare.

Sequencing was carried out using PBMCs. The TCR sequence derives from a middle-aged woman in good health and CMV-seropositive.

The CDR3: CASSPGYSGNTIYF. DNA for the CDR3: TGTGCCAGCAGCCCGGGTTACTCTGGAAACACCATATATTTT. J is TRBJ1-3 and V is TRBV6-5; D gene uncertain. In germline, CDR1 is MNHEY, CDR2 SVGAGI. The CDR3 has 14 residues. Trimming shortened V by 6 bases and J by 0 bases, and 9 bases separated the two germline ends.